The rows below give T cell receptor beta chains drawn from one sample of a study of blood T cell repertoires in COVID-19. Profiled with immunoSEQ multiplex PCR; TCRdb holds only in-frame clones, not every one. The data show over 200,000 clones, with about 87% seen just once and about 3.5% held by the top ten. Sequencing input: PBMCs or T cells enriched from blood (not recorded which). The origin of the receptors is a woman in her twenties or thirties who had been exposed to COVID-19. Both conserved end residues are part of each CDR3. D genes are given only for firm matches. Size is omitted from some rows. Given values are once, few, many or a class for expanded clones.

>.|TRBJ1-1|TRBV19|.
TGTGCCAGTAGTATGATGACCCAGCGTTACACTGAAGCTTTCTTT
CASSMMTQRYTEAFF
>.|TRBJ1-4|TRBV2|.
TGTGCCAGCAGTGGCGAGGGGGTCCCTAATGAAAAACTGTTTTTT
CASSGEGVPNEKLFF
>TRBD2|TRBJ2-3|TRBV18|.
TGTGCCAGCTCACCCCTGAGCGGGGGTAGCACAGATACGCAGTATTTT
CASSPLSGGSTDTQYF
>.|TRBJ1-3|TRBV5-1|.
TGCGCCAGCAGCTTGATCGGAGCCTCGTATGGAAACACCATATATTTT
CASSLIGASYGNTIYF
>TRBD1|TRBJ2-1|TRBV24-1|.
TGTGCCACCAGTGGGGGGACAGGGGAAGAAGATGAGCAGTTCTTC
CATSGGTGEEDEQFF
>.|TRBJ2-5|TRBV5-4|once
TGTGCCAGCAGTCCATCCTACCCCGCGGTTGGGGAGACCCAGTACTTC
CASSPSYPAVGETQYF
>.|TRBJ1-4|TRBV6-5|.
TGTGCCAGCAGCCAGGACAGTGAAAAACTGTTTTTT
CASSQDSEKLFF
>.|TRBJ1-1|TRBV28|.
TGTGCCAGCAGTTTAACACAGGTGAACACTGAAGCTTTCTTT
CASSLTQVNTEAFF
>.|TRBJ2-5|TRBV5-4|.
TGTGCCAGCAGCTTGGGACAGCAGCCCGGGGAGACCCAGTACTTC
CASSLGQQPGETQYF
>.|TRBJ1-2|TRBV30|.
TGTGCCGGAGTCGTAGGGGTTCCCTATGGCTACACCTTC
CAGVVGVPYGYTF
>.|TRBJ1-4|TRBV19|.
TGTGCCAGTAGTCCAGGGAGGGTTAATGAAAAACTGTTTTTT
CASSPGRVNEKLFF
>.|TRBJ1-3|TRBV2|.
TGTGCCAGCAGTAGGACTGTTTCTGGAAACACCATATATTTT
CASSRTVSGNTIYF
>.|TRBJ2-1|TRBV4-1|.
TGCGCCAGCAGCCAAACTGTCAGGGATGAGCAGTTCTTC
CASSQTVRDEQFF
>TRBD1|TRBJ1-6|TRBV5-1|few
TGCGCCAGCAGCTTGGAACGGACAGGAGCCAATTCACCCCTCCACTTT
CASSLERTGANSPLHF
>.|TRBJ1-4|TRBV19|.
TGTGCCAGTAGTATAGGATTAAGCTTTGCTAATGAAAAACTGTTTTTT
CASSIGLSFANEKLFF
>TRBD2|TRBJ2-3|TRBV10-1|once
TGCGCCAGCTCCTCCATCCAGACCGGGACTAGCCGGTATTTT
CASSSIQTGTSRYF
>TRBD2|TRBJ2-1|TRBV6-5|.
TGTGCCAGCACCGAAGGGTGGTGGGAGGGCAATGAGCAGTTCTTC
CASTEGWWEGNEQFF
>.|TRBJ1-3|TRBV10-3|.
TGTGCCATCAGCCGGGCGGGGGGCCTCTCTGGAAACACCATATATTTT
CAISRAGGLSGNTIYF
>.|TRBJ1-1|TRBV11-2|.
TGTGCCAGCAGCTTTATGAACACTGAAGCTTTCTTT
CASSFMNTEAFF
>.|TRBJ2-2|TRBV9|.
TGTGCCAGCAGCGCGAATCCCGGGACTCCAAACACCGGGGAGCTGTTTTTT
CASSANPGTPNTGELFF
>.|TRBJ1-1|TRBV7-8|.
TGTGCCAGCAGCTCTAGTGGGAGGAACACTGAAGCTTTCTTT
CASSSSGRNTEAFF
>TRBD2|TRBJ2-3|TRBV30|.
TGTGCCTGGAGTGTACGGAGGCTGGCGGGAGAATCAACAGATACGCAGTATTTT
CAWSVRRLAGESTDTQYF
>.|TRBJ1-1|TRBV6-5|.
TGTGCCAGCAGTTGGTCAGTTGATACTGAAGCTTTCTTT
CASSWSVDTEAFF
>.|TRBJ2-7|TRBV12-5|.
TGTGCTAGTGGTTTCGGAGGTGTCTACGAGCAGTACTTC
CASGFGGVYEQYF
>.|TRBJ1-2|TRBV16|.
TGTGCCAGCAGCCAATCGAGGGCCGGCTACACCTTC
CASSQSRAGYTF
>.|TRBJ2-3|TRBV29-1|.
TGCAGCGTTGATTTAGCGATCACAGATACGCAGTATTTT
CSVDLAITDTQYF
>.|TRBJ2-1|TRBV3-1/TRBV3-2|.
TGTGCCAGCAGTCGGACTATTCGAGATGAGCAGTTCTTC
CASSRTIRDEQFF
>.|TRBJ2-2|TRBV9|once
TGTGCCAGCAGCGTACAAAGCTTCGCGAACACCGGGGAGCTGTTTTTT
CASSVQSFANTGELFF
>.|TRBJ1-2|TRBV28|.
TGTGCCAGCAGGGTTACAGGGCCCTCTGCCTATGGCTACACCTTC
CASRVTGPSAYGYTF
>.|TRBJ2-7|TRBV7-9|.
TGTGCCAGCAGCTTACGAAAGGCCAGCGTCTACGAGCAGTACTTC
CASSLRKASVYEQYF
>TRBD2|TRBJ2-1|TRBV6-5|.
TGTGCCAGCAGCCTAGCGGGAGCCTACAATGAGCAGTTCTTC
CASSLAGAYNEQFF
>TRBD1|TRBJ1-2|TRBV5-4|.
TGTGCCAGCAGCTCCGCCAGAGACCGGGACAGGGGGCGAACAACCTATGGCTACACCTTC
CASSSARDRDRGRTTYGYTF
>.|TRBJ1-2|TRBV10-3|.
TGTGCCATCAGTGCCTCCCTCCTGCTCCTGGGAGACTATGGCTACACCTTC
CAISASLLLLGDYGYTF
>.|TRBJ2-1|TRBV9|.
TGTGCCAGCACCGAGGGGGGACAGACCTACAATGAGCAGTTCTTC
CASTEGGQTYNEQFF
>TRBD2|TRBJ2-1|TRBV5-1|.
TGCGCCAGCAGCTTGGGGACTAGCGGTTACAATGAGCAGTTCTTC
CASSLGTSGYNEQFF
>.|TRBJ2-7|TRBV5-4|.
TGTGCCAGCAGCTTGGCGCGGTCCGAGCAGTACTTC
CASSLARSEQYF
>TRBD1|TRBJ2-2|TRBV3-1/TRBV3-2|.
TGTGCCAGCAGCCGGGACAGTGGGGCCGGGGAGCTGTTTTTT
CASSRDSGAGELFF
>.|TRBJ2-3|TRBV28|.
TGTGCCAGCAGAAGGGGAACAGGGACGCAGTATTTT
CASRRGTGTQYF
>.|TRBJ2-7|TRBV10-3|.
TGTGCCATCAGTGGTCTTGACGAGCAGTACTTC
CAISGLDEQYF
>.|TRBJ2-7|TRBV27|.
TGTGCCAGCAGTTTAAGTACAGGCGGCTACGAGCAGTACTTC
CASSLSTGGYEQYF
>TRBD1|TRBJ2-6|TRBV19|.
TGTGCCAGTAGTTTACAGGGGGTTGGGGCCAACGTCCTGACTTTC
CASSLQGVGANVLTF
>TRBD1|TRBJ1-1|TRBV7-6|once
TGTGCCAGCAGCTTGACAGGGGGCCTGAACACTGAAGCTTTCTTT
CASSLTGGLNTEAFF